These T cell receptor beta chains were read from a single sample in a study of T cell clones after liver transplantation. The repertoire was sequenced with immunoSEQ multiplex PCR; TCRdb's copy has only in-frame clones and lacks some. In the table there are tens of thousands of clones, around four fifths of which are singletons. This sample comprised CD4+ T cells from blood, obtained approximately 45 months after liver transplant. All receptors derive from a human patient who received a liver transplant. Some T cells may possibly be graft donor cells. The CDR3 runs from the conserved cysteine through the conserved F or W. The order of the fields is D gene, J gene, V gene, clone size, CDR3 protein, CDR3 DNA. The D gene is left open where the match is weak. Part of the rows lack a size; the others show once, few, many or a class for expanded clones.

>-|TRBJ2-3|TRBV9|-
CASSVGGRAERDTQYF
TGTGCCAGCAGCGTAGGCGGCAGGGCAGAGAGAGATACGCAGTATTTT
>-|TRBJ2-7|TRBV21-1|once
CASTEDYPSCYEQYF
TGTGCCAGCACCGAGGACTACCCCAGTTGTTACGAGCAGTACTTC
>-|TRBJ1-5|TRBV6-1|-
CASSPSLEGNQPQHF
TGTGCCAGCAGCCCTAGTCTAGAGGGCAATCAGCCCCAGCATTTT
>TRBD2|TRBJ2-1|TRBV27|-
CASSLRTSGMLAYNEQFF
TGTGCCAGCAGTTTAAGGACTAGCGGGATGTTAGCCTACAATGAGCAGTTCTTC
>TRBD1|TRBJ2-4|TRBV14|-
CASSIYRGREYF
TGTGCCAGCAGCATTTACAGGGGCCGTGAGTACTTC
>-|TRBJ1-5|TRBV6-1|once
CASSARGEWNQPQHF
TGTGCCAGCAGCGCCCGGGGGGAGTGGAATCAGCCCCAGCATTTT
>TRBD1|TRBJ1-2|TRBV28|-
CASSLLTGEANYGYTF
TGTGCCAGCAGTTTACTTACAGGGGAAGCTAACTATGGCTACACCTTC
>-|TRBJ1-3|TRBV5-1|-
CASSLALDGGSGNTIYF
TGCGCCAGCAGCTTGGCCTTGGACGGGGGCTCTGGAAACACCATATATTTT
>TRBD2|TRBJ2-1|TRBV7-2|-
CASSPWGGTSNEQFF
TGTGCCAGCAGCCCATGGGGCGGGACTAGCAATGAGCAGTTCTTC
>-|TRBJ2-7|TRBV11-2|-
CASSFSTGLSYEQYF
TGTGCCAGCAGCTTTTCGACTGGACTCTCCTACGAGCAGTACTTC
>-|TRBJ1-1|TRBV15|-
CATSRDARPNTEAFF
TGTGCCACCAGCAGAGACGCCCGTCCGAACACTGAAGCTTTCTTT
>-|TRBJ1-5|TRBV4-3|-
CASSPQGLGNQPQHF
TGCGCCAGCAGCCCTCAGGGGTTAGGCAATCAGCCCCAGCATTTT
>-|TRBJ2-1|TRBV18|-
CASSPPGTRDEQFF
TGTGCCAGCTCACCACCGGGGACTCGCGATGAGCAGTTCTTC
>-|TRBJ2-7|TRBV27|-
CASRGGLGGEQYF
TGTGCCAGCAGGGGGGGTCTGGGCGGCGAGCAGTACTTC
>-|TRBJ2-7|TRBV4-1|few
CASSQDQGWPQYF
TGCGCCAGCAGCCAAGATCAAGGTTGGCCTCAGTACTTC
>TRBD1|TRBJ1-2|TRBV7-9|-
CASSSQGAWGYTF
TGTGCCAGCAGCTCACAGGGGGCGTGGGGCTACACCTTC
>-|TRBJ1-5|TRBV7-2|-
CASSLPSGPQHF
TGTGCCAGCAGCTTACCTTCGGGACCCCAGCATTTT
>-|TRBJ2-3|TRBV7-6|-
CASSPLNWGDTQYF
TGTGCCAGCAGCCCGTTAAATTGGGGGGATACGCAGTATTTT
>-|TRBJ2-5|TRBV6-6|-
CASSYTGWETQYF
TGTGCCAGCAGTTACACGGGCTGGGAGACCCAGTACTTC
>-|TRBJ1-2|TRBV2|once
CASGRYRDGYTF
TGTGCCAGCGGGAGGTACAGGGACGGCTACACCTTC
>-|TRBJ1-1|TRBV6-6|-
CASSPAGQGTTEAFF
TGTGCCAGCAGCCCTGCCGGTCAAGGGACCACTGAAGCTTTCTTT
>TRBD1|TRBJ2-6|TRBV6-5|-
CASRTGGGGANVLTF
TGTGCCAGCAGGACAGGGGGCGGTGGGGCCAACGTCCTGACTTTC